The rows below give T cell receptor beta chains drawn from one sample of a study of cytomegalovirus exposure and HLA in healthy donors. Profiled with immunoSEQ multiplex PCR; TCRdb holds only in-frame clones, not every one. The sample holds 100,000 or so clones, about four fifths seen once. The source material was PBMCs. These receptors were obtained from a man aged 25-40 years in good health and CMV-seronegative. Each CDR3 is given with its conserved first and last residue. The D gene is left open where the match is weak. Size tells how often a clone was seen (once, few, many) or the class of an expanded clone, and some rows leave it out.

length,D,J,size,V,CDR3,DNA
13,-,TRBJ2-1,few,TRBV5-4,CASSNRAYNEQFF,TGTGCCAGCAGCAACCGCGCCTACAATGAGCAGTTCTTC
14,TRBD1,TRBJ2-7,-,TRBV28,CASRYNRGLYEQYF,TGTGCCAGCAGGTATAACAGGGGCCTGTACGAGCAGTACTTC
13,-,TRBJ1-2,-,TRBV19,CASSWEVRYGYTF,TGTGCCAGTAGCTGGGAGGTCCGATATGGCTACACCTTC
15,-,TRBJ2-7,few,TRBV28,CASSLGGIPSYEQYF,TGTGCCAGCAGTTTAGGGGGGATACCTTCCTACGAGCAGTACTTC
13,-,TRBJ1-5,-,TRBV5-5,CASSLAGGQPQHF,TGTGCCAGCAGCTTGGCGGGGGGGCAGCCCCAGCATTTT
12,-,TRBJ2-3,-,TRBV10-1,CASSESRGKQYF,TGCGCCAGCAGTGAGTCCAGGGGCAAACAGTATTTT
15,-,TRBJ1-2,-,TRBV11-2,CASSSRLKRNYGYTF,TGTGCCAGCAGCTCGCGGCTGAAACGTAACTATGGCTACACCTTC
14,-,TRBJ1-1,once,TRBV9,CASSVGQGVTEAFF,TGTGCCAGCAGCGTAGGCCAGGGTGTGACTGAAGCTTTCTTT
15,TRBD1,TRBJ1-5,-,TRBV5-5,CASSLVDRGNQPQHF,TGTGCCAGCAGCTTGGTTGACAGGGGCAATCAGCCCCAGCATTTT
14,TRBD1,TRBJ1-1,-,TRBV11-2,CASSSNRGKAEAFF,TGTGCCAGCAGCTCTAACAGGGGGAAGGCTGAAGCTTTCTTT
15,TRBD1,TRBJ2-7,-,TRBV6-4,CASPPTGTGVYEQYF,TGTGCCAGCCCCCCCACCGGGACAGGGGTATACGAGCAGTACTTC
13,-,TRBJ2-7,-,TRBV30,CAWSAGLIYEQYF,TGTGCCTGGAGTGCAGGACTGATATACGAGCAGTACTTC
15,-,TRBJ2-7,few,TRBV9,CASSVGTGKYYEQYF,TGTGCCAGCAGCGTAGGAACAGGGAAATACTACGAGCAGTACTTC
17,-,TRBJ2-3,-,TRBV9,CASSVPRVGGRTDTQYF,TGTGCCAGCAGCGTCCCGCGGGTGGGAGGACGCACAGATACGCAGTATTTT
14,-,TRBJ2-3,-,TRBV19,CASTQGIGTDTQYF,TGTGCCAGTACCCAGGGGATCGGCACAGATACGCAGTATTTT
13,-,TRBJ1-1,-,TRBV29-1,CSASGQANTEAFF,TGCAGCGCCTCCGGACAAGCGAACACTGAAGCTTTCTTT
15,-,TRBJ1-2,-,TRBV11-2,CASSPIRQGLGGYTF,TGTGCCAGCAGCCCAATCCGGCAGGGGTTAGGGGGCTACACCTTC
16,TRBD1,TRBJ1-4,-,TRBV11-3,CASSLVFGTVNEKLFF,TGTGCCAGCAGCTTAGTTTTTGGGACAGTTAATGAAAAACTGTTTTTT
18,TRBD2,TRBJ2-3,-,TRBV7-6,CASSLGTSGGAWPDTQYF,TGTGCCAGCAGCTTAGGGACTAGCGGGGGGGCATGGCCAGATACGCAGTATTTT
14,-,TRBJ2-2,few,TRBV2,CASREGFLTGELFF,TGTGCCAGCAGGGAGGGGTTCCTCACCGGGGAGCTGTTTTTT